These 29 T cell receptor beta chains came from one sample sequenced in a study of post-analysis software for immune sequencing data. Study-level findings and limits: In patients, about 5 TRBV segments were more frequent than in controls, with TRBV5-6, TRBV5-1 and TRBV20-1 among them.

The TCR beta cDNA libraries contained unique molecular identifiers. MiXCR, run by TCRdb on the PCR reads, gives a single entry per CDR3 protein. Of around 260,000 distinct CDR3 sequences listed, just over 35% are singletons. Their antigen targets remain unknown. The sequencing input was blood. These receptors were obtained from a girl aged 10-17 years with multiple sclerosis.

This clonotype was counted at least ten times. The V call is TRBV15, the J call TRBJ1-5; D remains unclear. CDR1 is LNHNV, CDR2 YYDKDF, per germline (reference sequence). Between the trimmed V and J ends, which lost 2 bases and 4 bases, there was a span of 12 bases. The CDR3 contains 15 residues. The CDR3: CATSRSQTGNQPQHF. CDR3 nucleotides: TGTGCCACCAGCAGAAGTCAGACGGGGAATCAGCCCCAGCATTTT.

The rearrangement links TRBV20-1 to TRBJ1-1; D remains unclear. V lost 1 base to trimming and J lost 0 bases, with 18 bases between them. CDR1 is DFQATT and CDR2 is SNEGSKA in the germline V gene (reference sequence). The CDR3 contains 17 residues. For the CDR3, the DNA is TGCAGTGCTAGAGGACTTTCGGGCCGAGGCATGAACACTGAAGCTTTCTTT. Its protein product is CSARGLSGRGMNTEAFF.

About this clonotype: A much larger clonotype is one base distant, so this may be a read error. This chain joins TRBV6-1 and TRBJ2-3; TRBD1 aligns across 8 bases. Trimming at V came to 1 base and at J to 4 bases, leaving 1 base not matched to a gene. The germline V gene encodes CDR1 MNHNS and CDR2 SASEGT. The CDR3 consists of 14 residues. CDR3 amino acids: CASSEGGQADTQYF. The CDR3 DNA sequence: TGTGCCAGCAGTGAAGGGGGACAGGCAGATACGCAGTATTTT.

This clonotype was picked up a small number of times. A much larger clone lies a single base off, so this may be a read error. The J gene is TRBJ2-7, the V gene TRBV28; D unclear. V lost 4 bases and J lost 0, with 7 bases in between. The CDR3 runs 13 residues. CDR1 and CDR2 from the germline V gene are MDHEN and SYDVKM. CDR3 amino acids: CASSSMSSYEQYF. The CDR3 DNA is TGTGCCAGCAGTTCCATGAGCTCCTACGAGCAGTACTTC.

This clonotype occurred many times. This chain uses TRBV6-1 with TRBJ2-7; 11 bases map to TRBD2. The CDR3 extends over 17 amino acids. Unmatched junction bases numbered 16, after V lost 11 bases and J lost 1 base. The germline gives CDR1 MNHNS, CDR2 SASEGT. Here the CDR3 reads CAGLLAGDRSRSYEQYF. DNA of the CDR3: TGTGCCGGACTACTAGCGGGAGACCGATCTCGATCCTACGAGCAGTACTTC.

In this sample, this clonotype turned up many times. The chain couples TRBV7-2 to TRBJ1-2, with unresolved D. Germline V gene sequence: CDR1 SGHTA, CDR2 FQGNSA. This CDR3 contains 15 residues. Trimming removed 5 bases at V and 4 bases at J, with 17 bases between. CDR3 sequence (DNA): TGTGCCAGCAGCCTACAACACGGCAGCGGCTATGGCTACACCTTC. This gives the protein CASSLQHGSGYGYTF. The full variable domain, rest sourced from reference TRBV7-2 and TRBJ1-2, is GAGVSQSPSNKVTEKGKDVELRCDPISGHTALYWYRQSLGQGLEFLIYFQGNSAPDKSGLPSDRFSAERTGGSVSTLTIQRTQQEDSAVYLCASSLQHGSGYGYTFGSGTRLTVV.

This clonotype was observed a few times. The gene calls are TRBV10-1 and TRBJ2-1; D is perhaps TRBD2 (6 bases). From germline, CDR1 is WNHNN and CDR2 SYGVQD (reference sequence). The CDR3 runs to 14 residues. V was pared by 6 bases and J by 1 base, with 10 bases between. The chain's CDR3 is CASSQAGSYNEQFF. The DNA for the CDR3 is TGCGCCAGCAGCCAAGCGGGTTCCTACAATGAGCAGTTCTTC.

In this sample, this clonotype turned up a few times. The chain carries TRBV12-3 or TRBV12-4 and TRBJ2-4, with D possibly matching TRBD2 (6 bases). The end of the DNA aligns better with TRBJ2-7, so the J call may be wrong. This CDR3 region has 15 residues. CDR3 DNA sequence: TGTGCCAGCAGTTTACGGCAGCCGGGGGACTACGAGCAGTACTTC. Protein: CASSLRQPGDYEQYF.

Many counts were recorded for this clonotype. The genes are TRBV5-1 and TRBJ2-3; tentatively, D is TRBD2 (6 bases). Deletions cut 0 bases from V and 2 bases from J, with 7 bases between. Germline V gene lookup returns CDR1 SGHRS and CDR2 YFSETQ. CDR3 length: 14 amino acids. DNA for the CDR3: TGCGCCAGCAGCTTGGGACTAGACACAGATACGCAGTATTTT. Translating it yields CASSLGLDTDTQYF.

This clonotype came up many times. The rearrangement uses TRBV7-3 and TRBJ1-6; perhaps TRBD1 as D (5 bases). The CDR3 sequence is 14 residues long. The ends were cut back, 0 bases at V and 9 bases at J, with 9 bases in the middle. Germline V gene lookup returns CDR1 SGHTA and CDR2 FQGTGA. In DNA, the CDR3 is TGTGCCAGCAGCTTAACGGGGGTGGCTTCACCCCTCCACTTT. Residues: CASSLTGVASPLHF.

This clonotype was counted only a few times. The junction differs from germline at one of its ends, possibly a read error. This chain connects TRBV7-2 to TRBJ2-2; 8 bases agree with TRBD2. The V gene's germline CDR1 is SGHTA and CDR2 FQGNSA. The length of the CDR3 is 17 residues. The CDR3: CASNLGGAGDHTGELFF. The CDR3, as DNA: TGTGCCAGCAACTTAGGAGGAGCGGGGGACCACACCGGGGAGCTGTTTTTT.

The CDR3 DNA is TGTGCCAGCAGCTCTACTAGCGGGAGGTCCTCCTACGAGCAGTACTTC. This sequence encodes CASSSTSGRSSYEQYF. The genes are TRBV7-8 and TRBJ2-7, with 12 bases aligning to TRBD2. The CDR3 covers 16 residues. Germline V lookup: CDR1 SGHVS, CDR2 FQNEAQ. V trimming: 4 bases; J trimming: 0 bases; junction bases outside the gene matches: 4.

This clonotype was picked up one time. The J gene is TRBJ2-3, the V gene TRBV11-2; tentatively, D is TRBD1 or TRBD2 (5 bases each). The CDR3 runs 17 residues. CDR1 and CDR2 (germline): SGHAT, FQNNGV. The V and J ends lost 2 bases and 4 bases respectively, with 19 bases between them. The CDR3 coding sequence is TGTGCCAGCAGCTTATGGGGCCGGGGCTGGAGCGCAGATACGCAGTATTTT. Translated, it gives CASSLWGRGWSADTQYF.

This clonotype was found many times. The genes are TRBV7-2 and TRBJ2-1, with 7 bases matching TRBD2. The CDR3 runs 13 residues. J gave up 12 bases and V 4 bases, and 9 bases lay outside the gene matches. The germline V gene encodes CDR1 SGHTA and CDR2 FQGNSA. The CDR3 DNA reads TGTGCCAGCAGCTCAAGCGGGGCGCCGGGGCAGTTCTTC. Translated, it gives CASSSSGAPGQFF. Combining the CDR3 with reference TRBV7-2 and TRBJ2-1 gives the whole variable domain GAGVSQSPSNKVTEKGKDVELRCDPISGHTALYWYRQSLGQGLEFLIYFQGNSAPDKSGLPSDRFSAERTGGSVSTLTIQRTQQEDSAVYLCASSSSGAPGQFFGPGTRLTVL.

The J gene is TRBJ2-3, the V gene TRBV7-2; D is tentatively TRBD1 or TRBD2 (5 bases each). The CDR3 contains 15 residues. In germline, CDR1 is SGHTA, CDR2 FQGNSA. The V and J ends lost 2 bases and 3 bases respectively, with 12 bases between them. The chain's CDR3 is CASSLSLAGTDTQYF. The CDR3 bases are TGTGCCAGCAGCTTAAGCCTAGCAGGGACAGATACGCAGTATTTT.

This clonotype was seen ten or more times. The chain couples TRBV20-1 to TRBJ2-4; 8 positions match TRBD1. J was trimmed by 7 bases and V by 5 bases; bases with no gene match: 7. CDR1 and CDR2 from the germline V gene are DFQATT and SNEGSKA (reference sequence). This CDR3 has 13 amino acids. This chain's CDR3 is CSARKDRANIQYF. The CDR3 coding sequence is TGCAGTGCTCGAAAGGACAGGGCTAACATTCAGTACTTC.

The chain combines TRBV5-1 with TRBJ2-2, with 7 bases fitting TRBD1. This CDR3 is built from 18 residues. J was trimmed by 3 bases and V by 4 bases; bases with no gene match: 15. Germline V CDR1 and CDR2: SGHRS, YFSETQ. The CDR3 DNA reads TGCGCCAGCAGCCACCTTCTTCGACAGGGCTTGGACACCGGGGAGCTGTTTTTT. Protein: CASSHLLRQGLDTGELFF.

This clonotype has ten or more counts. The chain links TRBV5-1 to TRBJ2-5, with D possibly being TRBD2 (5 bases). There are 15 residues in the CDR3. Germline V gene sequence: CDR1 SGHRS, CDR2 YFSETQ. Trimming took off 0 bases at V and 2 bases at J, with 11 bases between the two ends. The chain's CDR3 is CASSLVSADQETQYF. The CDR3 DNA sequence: TGCGCCAGCAGCTTGGTATCAGCGGATCAAGAGACCCAGTACTTC. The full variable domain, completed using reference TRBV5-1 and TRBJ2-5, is KAGVTQTPRYLIKTRGQQVTLSCSPISGHRSVSWYQQTPGQGLQFLFEYFSETQRNKGNFPGRFSGRQFSNSRSEMNVSTLELGDSALYLCASSLVSADQETQYFGPGTRLLVL.

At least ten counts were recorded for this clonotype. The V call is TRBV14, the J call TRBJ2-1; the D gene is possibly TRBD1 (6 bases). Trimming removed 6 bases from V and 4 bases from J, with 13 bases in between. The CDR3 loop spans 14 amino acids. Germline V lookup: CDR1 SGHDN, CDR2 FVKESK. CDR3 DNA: TGTGCCAGCAGTCACAGGGCCCGGTACAATGAGCAGTTCTTC. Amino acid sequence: CASSHRARYNEQFF.

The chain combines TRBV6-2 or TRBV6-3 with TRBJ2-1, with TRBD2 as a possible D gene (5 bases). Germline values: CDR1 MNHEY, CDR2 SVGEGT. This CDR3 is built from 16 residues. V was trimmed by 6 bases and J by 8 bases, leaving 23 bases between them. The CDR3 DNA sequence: TGTGCCAGCAGCAAAGGACTCCCTGGGCTTGGCGATGAGCAGTTCTTC. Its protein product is CASSKGLPGLGDEQFF.

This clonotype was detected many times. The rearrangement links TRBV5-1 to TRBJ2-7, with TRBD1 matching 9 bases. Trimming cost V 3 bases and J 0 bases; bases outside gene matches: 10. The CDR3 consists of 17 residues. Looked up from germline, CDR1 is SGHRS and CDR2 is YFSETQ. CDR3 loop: CASSWRFRDRDSYEQYF. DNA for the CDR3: TGCGCCAGCAGCTGGAGGTTCCGGGACAGGGACTCCTACGAGCAGTACTTC.

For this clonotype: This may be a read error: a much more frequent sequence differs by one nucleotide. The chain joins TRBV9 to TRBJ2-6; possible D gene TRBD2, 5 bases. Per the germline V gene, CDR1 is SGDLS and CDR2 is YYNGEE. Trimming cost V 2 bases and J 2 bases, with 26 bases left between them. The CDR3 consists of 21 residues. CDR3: CASSVGWAPGLEVAGANVLTF. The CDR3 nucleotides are TGTGCCAGCAGCGTCGGGTGGGCGCCAGGTTTGGAGGTGGCTGGGGCCAACGTCCTGACTTTC.

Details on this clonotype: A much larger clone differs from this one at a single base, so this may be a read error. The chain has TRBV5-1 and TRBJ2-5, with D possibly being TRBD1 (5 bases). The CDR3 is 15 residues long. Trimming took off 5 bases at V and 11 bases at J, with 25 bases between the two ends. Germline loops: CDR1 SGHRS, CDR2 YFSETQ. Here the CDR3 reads CASSSRVWGDNEQYF. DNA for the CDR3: TGCGCCAGCAGTTCAAGGGTCTGGGGCGACAATGAGCAGTACTTC.

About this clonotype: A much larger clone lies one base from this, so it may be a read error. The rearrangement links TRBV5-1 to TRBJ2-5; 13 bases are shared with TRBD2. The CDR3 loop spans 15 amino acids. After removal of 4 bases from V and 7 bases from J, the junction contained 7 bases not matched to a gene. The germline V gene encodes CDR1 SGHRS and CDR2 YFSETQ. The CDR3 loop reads CASSPGTSGAGTQYF. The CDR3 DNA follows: TGCGCCAGCAGCCCCGGGACTAGCGGGGCTGGGACCCAGTACTTC.

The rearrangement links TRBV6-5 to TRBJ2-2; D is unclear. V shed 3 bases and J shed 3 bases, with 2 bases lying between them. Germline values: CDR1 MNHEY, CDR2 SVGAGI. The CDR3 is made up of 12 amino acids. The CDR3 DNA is TGTGCCAGCAGTTATCACACCGGGGAGCTGTTTTTT. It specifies CASSYHTGELFF.

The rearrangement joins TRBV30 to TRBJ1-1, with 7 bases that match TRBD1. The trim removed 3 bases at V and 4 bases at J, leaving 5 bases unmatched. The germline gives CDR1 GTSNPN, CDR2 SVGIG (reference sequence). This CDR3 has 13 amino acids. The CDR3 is CAWRIGTATEAFF. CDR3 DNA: TGTGCCTGGAGGATTGGGACAGCCACTGAAGCTTTCTTT.

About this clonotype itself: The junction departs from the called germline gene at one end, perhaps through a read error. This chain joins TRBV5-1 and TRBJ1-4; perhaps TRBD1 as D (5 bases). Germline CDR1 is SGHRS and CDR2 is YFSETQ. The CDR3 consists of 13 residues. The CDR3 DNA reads TGCGCCGGCAGCTTGGGACGAAATGAAAAACTGTTTTTT. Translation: CAGSLGRNEKLFF.

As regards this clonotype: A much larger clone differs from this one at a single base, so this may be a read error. In DNA, the CDR3 is TGCGCCGGCGTTTCAGGGCCCCTGAACACTGAAGCTTTCTTT. This translates into CAGVSGPLNTEAFF. V is TRBV5-1 and J is TRBJ1-1, with D tentatively TRBD1 (5 bases). V lost 10 bases, J lost 0 bases, and 16 bases lay in between. The CDR3 is made up of 14 amino acids. Germline V gene data show CDR1 as SGHRS and CDR2 as YFSETQ.

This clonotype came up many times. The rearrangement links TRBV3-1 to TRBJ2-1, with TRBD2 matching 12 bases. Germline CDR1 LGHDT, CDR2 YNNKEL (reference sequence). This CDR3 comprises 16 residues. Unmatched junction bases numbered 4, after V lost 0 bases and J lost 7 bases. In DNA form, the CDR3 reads TGTGCCAGCAGCCAAGATCTACTAGCGGGAGGTAATGAGCAGTTCTTC. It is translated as CASSQDLLAGGNEQFF.